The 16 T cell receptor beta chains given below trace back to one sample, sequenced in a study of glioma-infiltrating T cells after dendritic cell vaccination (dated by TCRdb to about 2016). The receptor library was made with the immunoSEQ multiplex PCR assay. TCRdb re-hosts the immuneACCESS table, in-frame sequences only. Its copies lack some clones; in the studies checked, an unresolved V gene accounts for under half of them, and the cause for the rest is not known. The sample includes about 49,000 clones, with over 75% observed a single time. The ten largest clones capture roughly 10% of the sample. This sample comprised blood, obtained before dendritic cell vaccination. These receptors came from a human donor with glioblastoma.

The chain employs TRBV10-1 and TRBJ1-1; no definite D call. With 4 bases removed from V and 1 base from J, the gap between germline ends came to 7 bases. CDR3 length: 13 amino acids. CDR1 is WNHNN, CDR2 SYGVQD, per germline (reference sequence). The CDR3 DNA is TGCGCCAGCAGTGTCTCGAGGAACACTGAAGCTTTCTTT. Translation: CASSVSRNTEAFF.

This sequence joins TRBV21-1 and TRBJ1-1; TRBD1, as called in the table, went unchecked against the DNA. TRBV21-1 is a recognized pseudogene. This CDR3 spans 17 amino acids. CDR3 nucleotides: TGTGCCAGCAGCAAAGCCTCCGGACAGGAGGTGAACACTGAAGCTTTCTTT. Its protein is CASSKASGQEVNTEAFF.

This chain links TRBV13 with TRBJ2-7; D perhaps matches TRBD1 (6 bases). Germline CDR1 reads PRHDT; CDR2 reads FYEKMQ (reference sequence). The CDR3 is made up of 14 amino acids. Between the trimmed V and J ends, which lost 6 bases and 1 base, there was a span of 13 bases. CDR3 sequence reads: CASSESRGSYEQYF. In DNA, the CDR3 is TGTGCCAGCAGTGAGTCCAGGGGATCCTACGAGCAGTACTTC.

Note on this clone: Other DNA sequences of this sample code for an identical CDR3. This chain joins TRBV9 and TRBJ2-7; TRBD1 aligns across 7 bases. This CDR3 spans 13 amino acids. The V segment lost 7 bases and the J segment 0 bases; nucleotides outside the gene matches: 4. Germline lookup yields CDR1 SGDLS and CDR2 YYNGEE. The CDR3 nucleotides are TGTGCCAGCGGCCGACAGGGCTCCTACGAGCAGTACTTC. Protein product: CASGRQGSYEQYF.

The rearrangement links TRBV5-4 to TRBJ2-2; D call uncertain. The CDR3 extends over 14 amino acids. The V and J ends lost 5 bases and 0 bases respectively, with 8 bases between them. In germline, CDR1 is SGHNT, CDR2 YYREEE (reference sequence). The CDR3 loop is CASSAAPNTGELFF. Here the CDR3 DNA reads TGTGCCAGCAGTGCAGCGCCGAACACCGGGGAGCTGTTTTTT.

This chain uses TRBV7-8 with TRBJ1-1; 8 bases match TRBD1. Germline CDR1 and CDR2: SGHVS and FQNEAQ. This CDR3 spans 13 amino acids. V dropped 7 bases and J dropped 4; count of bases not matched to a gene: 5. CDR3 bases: TGTGCCAGCACCCGCGACAGGGGCACTGAAGCTTTCTTT. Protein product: CASTRDRGTEAFF.

The CDR3 DNA is TGTGCCAGCTTCGACAGGGGAGGACAGCCCCAGCATTTT. Protein product: CASFDRGGQPQHF. V gene TRBV6-5 combines with J gene TRBJ1-5, with 8 bases fitting TRBD1. The CDR3 spans 13 residues. Per germline, CDR1 MNHEY and CDR2 SVGAGI. The ends lost 8 bases at V and 7 bases at J; junction bases unmatched: 7.

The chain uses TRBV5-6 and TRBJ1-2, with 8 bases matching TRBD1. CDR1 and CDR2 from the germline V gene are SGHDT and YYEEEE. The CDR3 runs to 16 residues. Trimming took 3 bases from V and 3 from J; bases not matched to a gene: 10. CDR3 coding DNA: TGTGCCAGCAGCTGGGGACAGGTCGGCTCTCACTATGGCTACACCTTC. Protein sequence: CASSWGQVGSHYGYTF.

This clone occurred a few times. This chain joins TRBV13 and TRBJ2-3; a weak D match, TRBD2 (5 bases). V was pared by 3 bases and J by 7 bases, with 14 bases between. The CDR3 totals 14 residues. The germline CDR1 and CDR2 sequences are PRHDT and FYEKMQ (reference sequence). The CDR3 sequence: CASSFQTRGNTQYF. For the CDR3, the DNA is TGTGCCAGCAGCTTTCAGACCCGGGGAAATACGCAGTATTTT.

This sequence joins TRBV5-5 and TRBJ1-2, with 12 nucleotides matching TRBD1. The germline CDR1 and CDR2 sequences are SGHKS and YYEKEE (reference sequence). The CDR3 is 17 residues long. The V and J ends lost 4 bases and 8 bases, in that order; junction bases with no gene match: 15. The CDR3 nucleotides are TGTGCCAGCAGCCCGGCCACCGCGGGACAGGGGGCGAAAGGCTACACCTTC. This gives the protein CASSPATAGQGAKGYTF.

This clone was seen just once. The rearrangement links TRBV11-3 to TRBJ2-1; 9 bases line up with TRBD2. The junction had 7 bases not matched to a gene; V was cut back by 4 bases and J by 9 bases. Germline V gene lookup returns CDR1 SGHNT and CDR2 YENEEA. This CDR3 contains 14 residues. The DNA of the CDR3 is TGTGCCAGCAGCTATTCTAGCGGGGTCACTGAGCAGTTCTTC. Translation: CASSYSSGVTEQFF.

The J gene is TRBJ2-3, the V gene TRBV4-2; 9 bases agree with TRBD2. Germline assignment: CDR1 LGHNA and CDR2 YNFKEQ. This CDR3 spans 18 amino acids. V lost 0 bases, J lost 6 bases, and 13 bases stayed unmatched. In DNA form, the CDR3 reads TGTGCCAGCAGCCAAGATTCAAGTGCTAGCGGGGCGGGGGATACGCAGTATTTT. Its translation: CASSQDSSASGAGDTQYF.

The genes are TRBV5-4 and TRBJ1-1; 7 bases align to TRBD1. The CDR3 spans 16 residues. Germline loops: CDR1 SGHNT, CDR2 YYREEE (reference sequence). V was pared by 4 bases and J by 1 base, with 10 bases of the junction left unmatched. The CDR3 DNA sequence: TGTGCCAGCAGCCCACCAATACGGACAGGGAACACTGAAGCTTTCTTT. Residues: CASSPPIRTGNTEAFF.

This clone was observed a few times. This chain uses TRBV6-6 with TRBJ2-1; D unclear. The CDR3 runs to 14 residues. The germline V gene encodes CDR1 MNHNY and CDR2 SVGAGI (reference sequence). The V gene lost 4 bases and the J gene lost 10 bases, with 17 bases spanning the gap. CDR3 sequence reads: CASSSIPPVVEQFF. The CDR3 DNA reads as TGTGCCAGCAGTTCCATCCCCCCGGTCGTGGAGCAGTTCTTC.

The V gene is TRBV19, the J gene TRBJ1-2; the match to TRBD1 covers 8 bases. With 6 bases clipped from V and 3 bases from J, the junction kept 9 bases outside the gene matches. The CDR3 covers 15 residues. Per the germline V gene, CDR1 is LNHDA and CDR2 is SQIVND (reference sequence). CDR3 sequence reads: CASSSDRGQHYGYTF. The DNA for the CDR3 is TGTGCCAGTAGCTCCGACAGGGGCCAGCACTATGGCTACACCTTC.

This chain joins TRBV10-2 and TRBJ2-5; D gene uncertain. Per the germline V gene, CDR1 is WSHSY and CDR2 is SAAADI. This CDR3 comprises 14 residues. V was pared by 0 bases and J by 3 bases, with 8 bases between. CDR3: CASSESRRKETQYF. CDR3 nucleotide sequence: TGCGCCAGCAGTGAGTCGCGTAGAAAAGAGACCCAGTACTTC.